Reported below is one TCR beta chain. V shed 6 bases and J shed 0 bases, with 12 bases lying between them. CDR1 is WSHSY and CDR2 is SAAADI in the germline V gene. The CDR3 spans 15 residues. The entry originates in a study of blood T cell repertoires in COVID-19. Only in-frame clones appear in the TCRdb table, and some are missing; sequencing was by immunoSEQ multiplex PCR. The sample has about 97,000 clones, about 89% seen once. The TCR sequence derives from a human donor in a cohort sampled during active COVID-19. The specimen sequenced was peripheral blood. The V call is TRBV10-2, the J call TRBJ2-1; weak D call: TRBD1 (5 bases). The CDR3, as DNA: TGCGCCAGCAGATCAGACAGTGACTCCTACAATGAGCAGTTCTTC. Translated: CASRSDSDSYNEQFF.